Following are 12 T cell receptor beta chains from one sample sequenced in a study of breast tumors, draining lymph nodes, adjacent tissues. TCRdb independently ran MiXCR on the multiplex PCR reads; one entry per CDR3 protein. The data contain over 250,000 distinct CDR3 sequences, over 30% of them singletons. The lymph nodes were axillary draining lymph nodes from breast cancer patients. Sequencing used axillary lymph node tissue. These receptors were obtained from a female donor with breast cancer. Some clones in this sample may be carry-over from other donors' samples.

This clonotype was counted at least ten times. The rearrangement uses TRBV20-1 and TRBJ1-4; D remains ambiguous. The germline gives CDR1 DFQATT, CDR2 SNEGSKA (reference sequence). The V end was cut by 0 bases, the J end by 6 bases, with 11 bases between. CDR3 length: 14 amino acids. The CDR3 DNA sequence: TGCAGTGCTAGAGATACGGGAACAGATGAAAAACTGTTTTTT. It codes for CSARDTGTDEKLFF.

In this sample, this clonotype turned up a few times. This clone may be a read error of a much larger clone one base away. The chain recombines TRBV20-1 with TRBJ2-7; 8 positions match TRBD2. The CDR3 has 16 amino acids. V lost 4 bases to trimming and J lost 2 bases; unmatched junction nucleotides: 13. Per germline, CDR1 DFQATT and CDR2 SNEGSKA (reference sequence). DNA for the CDR3: TGCAGTGCTACGCACCCTAATAGCGGGACGGCCTACGAGCAGTACTTC. Protein product: CSATHPNSGTAYEQYF.

This clonotype was seen just once. The chain joins TRBV6-1 to TRBJ1-1; the D gene is possibly TRBD1 (6 bases). The CDR3 length is 12 residues. Germline V gene sequence: CDR1 MNHNS, CDR2 SASEGT. V gave up 10 bases and J gave up 3 bases, with 12 bases separating them. This CDR3 reads CATQGPHTEAFF. CDR3 nucleotide sequence: TGTGCCACACAGGGACCGCACACTGAAGCTTTCTTT.

This clonotype appeared a single time. This may be a read error: a much more frequent sequence differs by one nucleotide. The chain recombines TRBV20-1 with TRBJ2-1; 14 nucleotides match TRBD2. The junction had 12 bases not matched to a gene; V was cut back by 5 bases and J by 3 bases. The CDR3 is 18 amino acids. CDR1 DFQATT and CDR2 SNEGSKA come from the germline V gene (reference sequence). CDR3 coding DNA: TGCAGTGCTTCGCCGGGACTAGCGGGGGCGGTGTACTACAATGAGCAGTTCTTC. This encodes CSASPGLAGAVYYNEQFF.

The chain recombines TRBV30 with TRBJ2-3, with TRBD2 identical over 10 bases. Germline V gene lookup returns CDR1 GTSNPN and CDR2 SVGIG (reference sequence). Unmatched junction bases numbered 7, after V lost 3 bases and J lost 7 bases. The length of the CDR3 is 14 residues. The CDR3 loop reads CAWSGAGGGYTQYF. The CDR3, as DNA: TGTGCCTGGAGCGGAGCGGGAGGGGGGTATACGCAGTATTTT.

The sample holds one count of this clonotype. The chain links TRBV10-3 to TRBJ1-3; 7 bases line up with TRBD1. V lost 4 bases to trimming and J lost 8 bases; unmatched junction nucleotides: 17. Germline values: CDR1 ENHRY, CDR2 SYGVKD. The CDR3 loop spans 17 amino acids. CDR3 nucleotide sequence: TGTGCCATCAGTGGAAGACAGGGAGCTAACTATGGCTACACCATATATTTT. Its protein product is CAISGRQGANYGYTIYF.

The chain carries TRBV27 and TRBJ2-1, with 9 nucleotides matching TRBD1. The CDR3 runs 16 residues. Unmatched junction bases numbered 12, after V lost 1 base and J lost 11 bases. CDR1 MNHEY and CDR2 SMNVEV come from the germline V gene (reference sequence). The CDR3 protein is CASSLYIGQGTMKQFF. CDR3 DNA: TGTGCCAGCAGTTTATACATAGGACAGGGGACGATGAAGCAGTTCTTC.

This clonotype was picked up many times. Relative to the germline gene, one junction end is altered; a read error may explain this. The chain couples TRBV20-1 to TRBJ2-7; 11 nucleotides match TRBD2. From germline, CDR1 is DFQATT and CDR2 SNEGSKA (reference sequence). The CDR3 runs 13 residues. CDR3 protein: CSAGDKLLAGVRF. In DNA form, the CDR3 reads TGCAGTGCTGGGGACAAATTACTAGCGGGAGTGAGATTC.

In its sample, this clonotype was seen many times. The gene calls are TRBV10-3 and TRBJ1-6, with TRBD1 identical over 10 bases. Germline V lookup: CDR1 ENHRY, CDR2 SYGVKD. There are 19 residues in the CDR3. Trimming at V came to 1 base and at J to 9 bases, leaving 15 bases not matched to a gene. The CDR3 coding sequence is TGTGCCATCAGTGAGTTTGTGCCCCACCGGGACAGGGGAGTTTCACCCCTCCACTTT. It specifies CAISEFVPHRDRGVSPLHF.

Notes on this clonotype: A much larger clonotype is one base distant, so this may be a read error. It is likely a read error, because the conserved phenylalanine at the end of the CDR3 is missing. The chain couples TRBV30 to TRBJ2-5; D ambiguous. Trimming took off 6 bases at V and 3 bases at J, with 11 bases between the two ends. The length of the CDR3 is 12 residues. Germline-derived CDR1 and CDR2 are GTSNPN and SVGIG (reference sequence). The CDR3 spells CACLGPKETQYL. CDR3 in DNA: TGTGCCTGTCTTGGGCCTAAAGAGACCCAGTACCTC.

This clonotype was detected ten times or more. The chain couples TRBV29-1 to TRBJ1-3; D possibly corresponds to TRBD1 (6 bases). V dropped 4 bases and J dropped 6 bases, with 22 bases sitting between them. CDR3 length: 16 residues. CDR1 SQVTM and CDR2 ANQGSEA come from the germline V gene. The CDR3 protein is CSVADGTQPEENTIYF. In DNA, the CDR3 is TGCAGCGTTGCTGACGGGACACAACCTGAGGAAAACACCATATATTTT.

A few counts support this clonotype. Mismatch with germline at one junction end may stem from a read error. The chain recombines TRBV2 with TRBJ1-4; a possible D gene is TRBD1 (5 bases). The V gene's germline CDR1 is SNHLY and CDR2 FYNNEI. The CDR3 covers 14 residues. The CDR3 loop reads CASRGRAANEKLFF. DNA for the CDR3: TGTGCCAGCAGGGGCAGGGCGGCTAATGAAAAGCTGTTTTTT. The full variable domain, with the rest looked up from reference TRBV2 and TRBJ1-4, is EPEVTQTPSHQVTQMGQEVILRCVPISNHLYFYWYRQILGQKVEFLVSFYNNEISEKSEIFDDQFSVERPDGSNFTLKIRSTKLEDSAMYFCASRGRAANEKLFFGSGTQLSVL.